These T cell receptor beta chains were read from a single sample in a study of cytomegalovirus exposure and HLA in healthy donors. Measured with immunoSEQ multiplex PCR; TCRdb has only the in-frame clones, and not every one. The repertoire holds some 130,000 clones, with 70% to 85% as singletons. Sequenced: PBMCs. Receptor source: a man aged 25 to 40 in good health and CMV-seropositive. CDR3s include the opening cysteine and the closing phenylalanine or tryptophan. D genes are given only for firm matches. The size of a clone is reported for some rows only, either as once, few or many, or as a class for expanded clones.

v_call	j_call	d_call	clone_size	cdr3_aa	cdr3_nt
TRBV4-2	TRBJ1-2	-	-	CASSQDFQAQSGYGYTF	TGTGCCAGCAGCCAAGATTTCCAGGCACAGTCTGGCTATGGCTACACCTTC
TRBV5-1	TRBJ1-6	TRBD1	once	CASSKSTGDSPLHF	TGCGCCAGCAGTAAATCGACAGGGGACTCACCCCTCCACTTT
TRBV7-2	TRBJ1-2	-	-	CASRTGNYGYTF	TGTGCCAGCAGGACAGGAAACTATGGCTACACCTTC
TRBV19	TRBJ1-2	TRBD1	-	CASSSGTGILIYGYTF	TGTGCCAGTAGTTCCGGGACAGGGATACTCATCTATGGCTACACCTTC
TRBV5-6	TRBJ2-3	-	-	CASSLGGSFTDTQYF	TGTGCCAGCAGCTTGGGCGGATCCTTCACAGATACGCAGTATTTT
TRBV2	TRBJ2-3	-	once	CASSGLGTDTQYF	TGTGCCAGCAGTGGACTAGGAACGGATACGCAGTATTTT
TRBV2	TRBJ2-1	TRBD2	-	CASRATGTSIPNEQFF	TGTGCCAGCAGAGCAACGGGGACTAGCATCCCGAATGAGCAGTTCTTC
TRBV5-6	TRBJ2-5	-	-	CASSLESGVRETQYF	TGTGCCAGCAGCTTGGAGTCGGGGGTGAGGGAGACCCAGTACTTC
TRBV27	TRBJ2-7	-	-	CASSLRPSYEQYF	TGTGCCAGCAGTTTGCGGCCCTCCTACGAGCAGTACTTC
TRBV7-9	TRBJ2-7	TRBD1	-	CASSSYRDRDYEQYF	TGTGCCAGCAGCTCGTACCGGGACAGGGACTACGAGCAGTACTTC
TRBV4-1	TRBJ2-1	-	once	CASSQDAPSQSSYNEQFF	TGCGCCAGCAGCCAAGATGCCCCCTCACAAAGCTCCTACAATGAGCAGTTCTTC
TRBV5-1	TRBJ2-3	TRBD2	-	CASSLVSGGADTQYF	TGCGCCAGCAGCTTGGTGAGCGGGGGGGCAGATACGCAGTATTTT
TRBV14	TRBJ2-7	-	-	CASSQKYPTPFYEQYF	TGTGCCAGCAGCCAAAAATACCCCACACCTTTCTACGAGCAGTACTTC
TRBV6-5	TRBJ2-5	TRBD1	-	CASSTGEETQYF	TGTGCCAGCAGTACAGGGGAAGAGACCCAGTACTTC
TRBV7-2	TRBJ1-2	-	few	CASSLATSYGYTF	TGTGCCAGCAGCTTAGCAACATCCTATGGCTACACCTTC
TRBV2	TRBJ1-6	TRBD1	-	CASRGQGADSPLHF	TGTGCCAGCAGAGGACAGGGGGCGGATTCACCCCTCCACTTT
TRBV6-1	TRBJ2-2	-	once	CASTPQENTGELFF	TGTGCCAGCACCCCCCAGGAGAACACCGGGGAGCTGTTTTTT